Only a few counts were recorded for the clone carrying this TCR beta chain. The data stem from a study of T cell clonotyping in hematopoietic cell transplantation. Time point in this sample: recipient sample about 28 days before transplant, after cytoreduction. The protocol was immunoSEQ multiplex PCR, while the TCRdb copy is restricted to in-frame clones and leaves out a portion. The sample contains roughly 30,000 clones, roughly 80% of which appear only once. The ends were cut back, 4 bases at V and 5 bases at J, with 6 bases in the middle. CDR3 size: 11 residues. Germline V lookup: CDR1 SGHDT, CDR2 YYEEEE.

The receptor was isolated from a woman aged 25-40 years with chronic myeloid leukemia. Some clones in this sample may be carry-over from other donors' samples. The chain combines TRBV5-6 with TRBJ2-5; D remains ambiguous. The specimen comprised peripheral blood mononuclear cells, sampled before stem cell transplant. The CDR3 is CASSRVETQYF. The CDR3 nucleotides are TGTGCCAGCAGCCGGGTGGAGACCCAGTACTTC.